This T cell receptor (beta chain) stems from a study of long-term antiretroviral therapy in people with HIV. General observations from the study: Repertoire dominance by clones expanded before ART was seen at all time points.

Samples were assayed with immunoSEQ v3.0 at survey level. Assay: immunoSEQ multiplex PCR; the TCRdb copy retains only in-frame clones and omits some. The table includes 30,000 to 40,000 clones, around 83% detected once. Per donor, at least one pre-ART and at least two post-ART PBMC samples were obtained. Points on this clone: The target antigen is unknown.

Trimming removed 5 bases from V and 5 bases from J; junction bases left unmatched: 13. The CDR3 sequence is 16 residues long. Germline assignment: CDR1 SEHNR and CDR2 FQNEAQ (reference sequence). The gene calls are TRBV7-9 and TRBJ2-7, with 9 nucleotides matching TRBD1. This sequence was found in a man aged 18 to 29 with HIV. This sample comprised unsorted PBMCs, obtained 1 year after starting antiretroviral therapy. CDR3 loop: CASSPIGGTGLDEQYF. In nucleotides, the CDR3 is TGTGCCAGCAGCCCCATTGGAGGGACAGGGTTGGACGAGCAGTACTTC.